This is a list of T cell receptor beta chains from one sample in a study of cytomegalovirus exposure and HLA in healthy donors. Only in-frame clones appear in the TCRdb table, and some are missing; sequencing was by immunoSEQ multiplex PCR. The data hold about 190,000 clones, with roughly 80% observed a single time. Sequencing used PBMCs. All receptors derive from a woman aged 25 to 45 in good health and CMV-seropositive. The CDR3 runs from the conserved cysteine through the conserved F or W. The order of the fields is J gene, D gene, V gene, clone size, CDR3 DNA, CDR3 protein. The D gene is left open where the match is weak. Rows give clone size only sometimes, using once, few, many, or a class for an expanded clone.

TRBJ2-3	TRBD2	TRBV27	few	TGTGCCAGCAGGGGACTAGCGGGGTTGGCTCGCACAGATACGCAGTATTTT	CASRGLAGLARTDTQYF
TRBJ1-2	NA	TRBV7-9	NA	TGTGCCAGCAGCTTAAGCCAGGGCCAAGGCTACACCTTC	CASSLSQGQGYTF
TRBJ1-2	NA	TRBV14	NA	TGTGCCAGCAGCGACTCATCGAACTATGGCTACACCTTC	CASSDSSNYGYTF
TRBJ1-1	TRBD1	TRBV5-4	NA	TGTGCCAGCAGCTTGGGGGCAGGGGGGTTGAACACTGAAGCTTTCTTT	CASSLGAGGLNTEAFF
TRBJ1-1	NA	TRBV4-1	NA	TGCGCCAGCAGCCAATTCTCGGAGGGGAACACTGAAGCTTTCTTT	CASSQFSEGNTEAFF
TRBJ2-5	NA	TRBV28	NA	TGTGCCAGCAGTTCATCTTGGGGGGAAGAGACCCAGTACTTC	CASSSSWGEETQYF
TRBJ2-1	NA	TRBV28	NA	TGTGCCAGCAGTCTATCCGCGTCACCCAATGAGCAGTTCTTC	CASSLSASPNEQFF
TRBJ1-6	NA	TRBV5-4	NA	TGTGCCAGCCGTCCACAGCCCGAGAGCTCCTATAATTCACCCCTCCACTTT	CASRPQPESSYNSPLHF
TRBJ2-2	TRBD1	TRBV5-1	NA	TGCGCCAGCAGAACGGGACAGGCGGGGAGCGGGGAGCTGTTTTTT	CASRTGQAGSGELFF
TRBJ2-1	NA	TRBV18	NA	TGTGCCAGCTCACCACCAAATTCGGCACTAGGAAAGGACAATGAGCAGTTCTTC	CASSPPNSALGKDNEQFF
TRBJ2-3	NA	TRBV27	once	TGTGCCAGCAGTTTATCCCCCGGTCCGCAGTATTTT	CASSLSPGPQYF
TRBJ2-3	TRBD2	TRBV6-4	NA	TGTGCCAGCAGCCCTCTAGCGGGAGGGGGAAATACGCAGTATTTT	CASSPLAGGGNTQYF
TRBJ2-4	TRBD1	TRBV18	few	TGTGCCAGCTCACCAAGGACAGGGGACAAAAACATTCAGTACTTC	CASSPRTGDKNIQYF
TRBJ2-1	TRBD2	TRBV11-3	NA	TGTGCCAGCAGCTTAGCGGGAGGGCAGTTTGAGCAGTTCTTC	CASSLAGGQFEQFF
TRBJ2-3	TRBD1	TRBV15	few	TGTGCCACCAGCAGGGACCGGACAGGGATCACGCAGTATTTT	CATSRDRTGITQYF
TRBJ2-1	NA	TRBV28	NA	TGTGCCAGCAGTTTATCGACTAATGAGCAGTTCTTC	CASSLSTNEQFF
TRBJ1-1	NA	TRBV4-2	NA	TGTGCCAGCAGCCCAGGGTATCGGGACACTGAAGCTTTCTTT	CASSPGYRDTEAFF
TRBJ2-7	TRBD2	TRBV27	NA	TGTGCCAGCAGACTGGGACTAGGCAGTGAGCAGTACTTC	CASRLGLGSEQYF
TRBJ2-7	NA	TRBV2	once	TGTGCCAGCAGGAATGTCTACGAGCAGTACTTC	CASRNVYEQYF
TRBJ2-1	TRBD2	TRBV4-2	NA	TGTGCCAGCAGCCCCGCTAGCGGGAGGGACAATGAGCAGTTCTTC	CASSPASGRDNEQFF
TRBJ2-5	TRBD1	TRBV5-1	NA	TGCGCCAGCAGCTTGGGGGACAGGAATCTAGAGACCCAGTACTTC	CASSLGDRNLETQYF
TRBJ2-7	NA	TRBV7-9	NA	TGTGCCAGCAGCTTCTCTTCTAGCCTCGAGCAGTACTTC	CASSFSSSLEQYF
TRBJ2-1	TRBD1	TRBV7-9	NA	TGTGCCAGCAGCTTAGGACAGGGGAATTACAATGAGCAGTTCTTC	CASSLGQGNYNEQFF
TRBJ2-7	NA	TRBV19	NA	TGTGCCAGTAGTAGCGTCGACTCGAGCTCCTACGAGCAGTACTTC	CASSSVDSSSYEQYF
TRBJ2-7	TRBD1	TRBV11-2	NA	TGTGCCAGCAGCTTAGCGACAGGGGCTACCTACGAGCAGTACTTC	CASSLATGATYEQYF
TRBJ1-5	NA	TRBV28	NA	TGTGCCAGCAGTTTGACAAACGGGGTATCCCAGCATTTT	CASSLTNGVSQHF
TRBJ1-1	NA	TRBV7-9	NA	TGTTCCAGCAGCCCAGGGGCTTCTGAAGCTTTCTTT	CSSSPGASEAFF
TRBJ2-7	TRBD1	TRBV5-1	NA	TGCGCCAGCAGCTTGAACTCAGGGGGATACTACGAGCAGTACTTC	CASSLNSGGYYEQYF
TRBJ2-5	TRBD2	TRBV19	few	TGTGCCAGTAGCCGACTAGCGGGAGGTTCAGAGACCCAGTACTTC	CASSRLAGGSETQYF
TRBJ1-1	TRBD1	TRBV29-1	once	TGCAGCGTTGAAGTACAGGGGCGTGAAGCTTTCTTT	CSVEVQGREAFF
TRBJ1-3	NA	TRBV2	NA	TGTGCCAGCAATAGGGGGAATATCGGCGCCGCCATATATTTT	CASNRGNIGAAIYF
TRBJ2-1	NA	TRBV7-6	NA	TGTGCCAGCAGCTTAGCGATAGCCGTGAACAATGAGCAGTTCTTC	CASSLAIAVNNEQFF
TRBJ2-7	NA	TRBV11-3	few	TGTGCCAGCAGCTTAGCGGGAGAGAATTACGAGCAGTACTTC	CASSLAGENYEQYF
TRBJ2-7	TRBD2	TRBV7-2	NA	TGTGCCAGCAGCCCATTCAGCGGGAGCTCCTACGAGCAGTACTTC	CASSPFSGSSYEQYF
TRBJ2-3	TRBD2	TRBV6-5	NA	TGTGCCAGCAGGGGACTAGCGCCTAGCACAGATACGCAGTATTTT	CASRGLAPSTDTQYF